This TCR beta chain was identified during a study of early T cells in non-severe SARS-CoV-2 infection. The CDR3 spans 15 residues. Trimming took 4 bases from V and 5 from J; bases not matched to a gene: 2. Germline values: CDR1 SGDLS, CDR2 YYNGEE. Separate cDNA molecules each had unique molecular identifiers attached to them. TCRdb independently ran MiXCR on the 5' RACE reads; one entry per CDR3 protein. The sample contains 60,000 or so distinct CDR3 sequences, about 12% of which appear only once. The rearrangement uses TRBV9 and TRBJ2-2, with 13 nucleotides matching TRBD2. The sequence came from an adult who was a healthcare worker with PCR-confirmed SARS-CoV-2 infection or an uninfected control (not recorded which). The sequenced sample consisted of whole blood. The CDR3 is CASSTTSGGTGELFF. The CDR3 DNA reads as TGTGCCAGCAGCACGACTAGCGGGGGGACCGGGGAGCTGTTTTTT.